This entry lists 24 T cell receptor beta chains sequenced from one sample in a study of radiotherapy plus CTLA-4 blockade in lung cancer. Using immunoSEQ multiplex PCR, the repertoire was profiled, and TCRdb retains in-frame clones only, with some absent. The table has about 49,000 clones, roughly four fifths seen once; the top ten hold 11%. Sequenced here: peripheral blood, sampled from a patient treated with radiotherapy plus ipilimumab. The receptors were sampled from a human donor with non-small cell lung cancer who had stable disease on radiotherapy plus ipilimumab.

This clone was counted between two and nine times. The CDR3 coding sequence is TGTGCCAGCAGCCAAGCTCGGGCCAGGGTAGTGAGTGGCTACACCTTC. As protein: CASSQARARVVSGYTF. This chain connects TRBV4-2 to TRBJ1-2, with D maybe TRBD1 (5 bases). The CDR3 has 16 residues. Trimming took off 1 base at V and 7 bases at J, with 19 bases between the two ends. Germline V gene sequence: CDR1 LGHNA, CDR2 YNFKEQ.

CDR3: CASSLGTGHVNTEAFF. DNA for the CDR3: TGCGCCAGCAGCTTGGGGACTGGACACGTGAACACTGAAGCTTTCTTT. V usage is TRBV5-1 and J usage is TRBJ1-1, with D possibly TRBD1 on 5 matching bases. CDR3 length equals 16 residues. Trimming removed 0 bases at V and 0 bases at J, with 12 bases between. Per germline, CDR1 SGHRS and CDR2 YFSETQ.

The chain recombines TRBV19 with TRBJ1-1; D remains unclear. Looked up from germline, CDR1 is LNHDA and CDR2 is SQIVND (reference sequence). The CDR3 spans 14 residues. V shed 6 bases and J shed 10 bases, with 21 bases lying between them. CDR3 sequence: CASSGDWPGRGAFF. As DNA, the CDR3 is TGTGCCAGTAGCGGCGACTGGCCCGGACGAGGAGCTTTCTTT. The full variable domain, its missing parts supplied by reference TRBV19 and TRBJ1-1, is DGGITQSPKYLFRKEGQNVTLSCEQNLNHDAMYWYRQDPGQGLRLIYYSQIVNDFQKGDIAEGYSVSREKKESFPLTVTSAQKNPTAFYLCASSGDWPGRGAFFGQGTRLTVV.

V and J are TRBV4-2 and TRBJ2-1; D call uncertain. In germline, CDR1 is LGHNA, CDR2 YNFKEQ. The CDR3 length is 16 residues. Trimming removed 4 bases from V and 0 bases from J, with 13 bases in between. CDR3 DNA: TGTGCCAGCAGCCCTGATGGGTCGAGCTCCTACAATGAGCAGTTCTTC. Protein sequence: CASSPDGSSSYNEQFF.

The CDR3 here is CASNARGAGQPQHF. In nucleotides, the CDR3 is TGTGCCAGTAATGCACGGGGGGCAGGGCAGCCCCAGCATTTT. V usage is TRBV19 and J usage is TRBJ1-5, with D tentatively TRBD1 (6 bases). Trimming took 7 bases from V and 7 from J, leaving 17 bases between them. Germline V gives CDR1 LNHDA, CDR2 SQIVND (reference sequence). CDR3 length: 14 residues. Filled out from reference TRBV19 and TRBJ1-5, the complete variable domain reads DGGITQSPKYLFRKEGQNVTLSCEQNLNHDAMYWYRQDPGQGLRLIYYSQIVNDFQKGDIAEGYSVSREKKESFPLTVTSAQKNPTAFYLCASNARGAGQPQHFGDGTRLSIL.

The V and J genes are TRBV5-1 and TRBJ1-2, with 12 bases lining up with TRBD1. Per germline, CDR1 SGHRS and CDR2 YFSETQ. V was pared by 4 bases and J by 7 bases, with 8 bases of the junction left unmatched. The CDR3 loop spans 15 amino acids. As DNA, the CDR3 is TGCGCCAGCAGCGCAGGGACAGGGGGCGTACCTGGCTACACCTTC. This translates into CASSAGTGGVPGYTF.

In this sample, this clone turned up a few times. The V gene is TRBV5-1, the J gene TRBJ2-3, with D uncertain. CDR1 is SGHRS, CDR2 YFSETQ, per germline. The CDR3 length is 16 residues. Trimming stripped 4 bases from V and 5 bases from J, with 20 bases between. Here the CDR3 reads CASSRQGSAVGDTQYF. The CDR3 DNA follows: TGCGCCAGCAGCCGACAAGGCTCGGCGGTGGGAGATACGCAGTATTTT.

This clone was picked up a small number of times. The chain has TRBV7-6 and TRBJ2-3, with 7 positions matching TRBD1. From germline, CDR1 is SGHVS and CDR2 FNYEAQ. The CDR3 covers 15 residues. With 4 bases clipped from V and 2 bases from J, the junction kept 6 bases outside the gene matches. The CDR3 here is CASSSQGWTTDTQYF. The DNA for the CDR3 is TGTGCCAGCAGCTCACAGGGGTGGACCACAGATACGCAGTATTTT.

About this clone itself: At one boundary the junction diverges from the germline segment, which might be a read error. At the DNA level, this CDR3 is encoded by other sequences in the same sample as well. CDR3 region: CASTREGNTGELFF. CDR3 DNA: TGTGCCAGCACCCGAGAGGGGAACACCGGAGAGCTGTTTTTT. This chain joins TRBV25-1 and TRBJ2-2, with D perhaps matching TRBD1 or TRBD2 (5 bases each). Germline V gene data show CDR1 as MGHDK and CDR2 as SYGVNS. This CDR3 comprises 14 residues. The whole variable domain, filled in from reference TRBV25-1 and TRBJ2-2, reads EADIYQTPRYLVIGTGKKITLECSQTMGHDKMYWYQQDPGMELHLIHYSYGVNSTEKGDLSSESTVSRIRTEHFPLTLESARPSHTSQYLCASTREGNTGELFFGEGSRLTVL.

The chain joins TRBV11-2 to TRBJ2-5, with TRBD2 identical over 7 bases. With 5 bases clipped from V and 3 bases from J, the junction kept 3 bases outside the gene matches. The CDR3 length is 13 residues. The germline V gene has CDR1 SGHAT and CDR2 FQNNGV. The CDR3 DNA reads TGTGCCAGCAGCACCGGACTAGAAGAGACCCAGTACTTC. This sequence encodes CASSTGLEETQYF.

In DNA, the CDR3 is TGTGCCAGCAGAATTACTAGCACAGATACGCAGTATTTT. Its translation is CASRITSTDTQYF. This rearrangement joins TRBV6-5 to TRBJ2-3; D uncertain. Germline V CDR1 and CDR2: MNHEY, SVGAGI. The CDR3 contains 13 residues. V was trimmed by 6 bases and J by 0 bases, leaving 7 bases between them.

The genes are TRBV19 and TRBJ1-5, with TRBD1 as a possible D gene (5 bases). V was trimmed by 5 bases and J by 3 bases, leaving 11 bases between them. Per germline, CDR1 LNHDA and CDR2 SQIVND (reference sequence). The CDR3 runs to 14 residues. CDR3 nucleotides: TGTGCCAGTAGTCCGGGACTCCCCAATCAGCCCCAGCATTTT. Encoded protein: CASSPGLPNQPQHF.

V and J are TRBV30 and TRBJ1-2, with D perhaps matching TRBD1 (6 bases). Germline values: CDR1 GTSNPN, CDR2 SVGIG (reference sequence). The CDR3 runs 13 residues. Trimming left V 2 bases short and J 5 bases short, with 12 bases between. The DNA for the CDR3 is TGTGCCTGGAGTCTTACAGGGACTTATGGCTACACCTTC. Amino acids: CAWSLTGTYGYTF.

The genes are TRBV7-2 and TRBJ2-3; unclear D gene. Germline loops: CDR1 SGHTA, CDR2 FQGNSA. This CDR3 comprises 15 residues. Trimming pared 1 base from V and 1 base from J, leaving 9 bases between. CDR3: CASSLGAYGTDTQYF. The DNA of the CDR3 is TGTGCCAGCAGCTTAGGAGCGTATGGCACAGATACGCAGTATTTT.

The gene calls are TRBV28 and TRBJ1-1; a possible D gene is TRBD1 (5 bases). Germline V CDR1 and CDR2: MDHEN, SYDVKM. Trimming removed 10 bases from V and 5 bases from J, with 17 bases in between. CDR3 length equals 13 residues. This CDR3 is CAITTDPSTEAFF. Here the CDR3 DNA reads TGTGCCATCACGACAGACCCGAGTACTGAAGCTTTCTTT.

This clone was found once. Here the CDR3 omits its conserved ending phenylalanine or tryptophan, so a read error is the likely source. It is unclear where the CDR3 begins or ends on the DNA, so no DNA is shown, and the CDR3 is as TCRdb lists it. J is TRBJ1-1 and V is TRBV6-1. Germline V gene sequence: CDR1 MNHNS, CDR2 SASEGT. The length of the CDR3 is 14 amino acids, counting both ends. CDR3 protein: CASTRSRVSFQTTT.

This chain's CDR3 is CASSKRESGRAHEQFF. The CDR3 nucleotides read TGTGCCAGCAGCAAAAGGGAATCTGGACGGGCCCATGAGCAGTTCTTC. The chain has TRBV21-1 and TRBJ2-1. TRBV21-1 is a pseudogene locus. This CDR3 is 16 amino acids long.

The chain uses TRBV6-6 and TRBJ2-2; no clear D. The CDR3 consists of 13 residues. The ends were cut back, 6 bases at V and 3 bases at J, with 8 bases in the middle. Germline V CDR1 and CDR2: MNHNY, SVGAGI (reference sequence). DNA for the CDR3: TGTGCCAGCAGCGACCTGGACACCGGGGAGCTGTTTTTT. Protein product: CASSDLDTGELFF.

This clone showed up just a few times. Other DNA sequences in this sample translate to the same CDR3. The chain employs TRBV14 and TRBJ2-3; D is ambiguous. The V gene lost 1 base and the J gene lost 3 bases, with 5 bases spanning the gap. Germline CDR1 and CDR2: SGHDN and FVKESK. This CDR3 spans 13 amino acids. In DNA form, the CDR3 reads TGTGCCAGCAGCCAAGCGCTGACAGATACGCAGTATTTT. It specifies CASSQALTDTQYF.

The chain links TRBV9 to TRBJ1-2, with 8 bases identical to TRBD1. V dropped 4 bases and J dropped 4; count of bases not matched to a gene: 6. The CDR3 loop spans 14 amino acids. CDR1 and CDR2 from the germline V gene are SGDLS and YYNGEE. The DNA for the CDR3 is TGTGCCAGCAGCTCCTCAGGGGGCAGCTATGGCTACACCTTC. Translation gives CASSSSGGSYGYTF.

This clone was counted only a few times. This rearrangement joins TRBV7-2 to TRBJ2-5; D is undetermined. The V gene lost 2 bases and the J gene lost 5 bases, with 3 bases spanning the gap. The CDR3 spans 11 residues. The germline V gene has CDR1 SGHTA and CDR2 FQGNSA. CDR3 nucleotides: TGTGCCAGCAGCTTAAAGGAGACCCAGTACTTC. Translating it yields CASSLKETQYF.

The V and J genes are TRBV18 and TRBJ1-2, with D unresolved. This CDR3 is 12 amino acids long. Deletions cut 3 bases from V and 6 bases from J, with 8 bases between. Looked up from germline, CDR1 is KGHSH and CDR2 is LQKENI. CDR3: CASSPGEDGYTF. The CDR3 DNA is TGTGCCAGCTCACCCGGAGAGGATGGCTACACCTTC. The full variable domain, completed using reference TRBV18 and TRBJ1-2, is NAGVMQNPRHLVRRRGQEARLRCSPMKGHSHVYWYRQLPEEGLKFMVYLQKENIIDESGMPKERFSAEFPKEGPSILRIQQVVRGDSAAYFCASSPGEDGYTFGSGTRLTVV.

This chain links TRBV9 with TRBJ2-5; maybe TRBD2 (5 bases). The V end was cut by 0 bases, the J end by 3 bases, with 6 bases between. The CDR3 consists of 13 residues. Germline CDR1 reads SGDLS; CDR2 reads YYNGEE. CDR3 nucleotides: TGTGCCAGCAGCGTAGCGGGGAAAGAGACCCAGTACTTC. Translating it yields CASSVAGKETQYF.

The chain uses TRBV13 and TRBJ2-3; the D call may be TRBD1 or TRBD2 (5 bases each). V dropped 3 bases and J dropped 2 bases, with 27 bases sitting between them. The CDR3 totals 20 residues. Germline V lookup: CDR1 PRHDT, CDR2 FYEKMQ (reference sequence). The CDR3 sequence: CASSFWAVYRRDQNTDTQYF. The CDR3 region has the DNA TGTGCCAGCAGCTTTTGGGCAGTATACCGTAGGGACCAAAACACAGATACGCAGTATTTT.